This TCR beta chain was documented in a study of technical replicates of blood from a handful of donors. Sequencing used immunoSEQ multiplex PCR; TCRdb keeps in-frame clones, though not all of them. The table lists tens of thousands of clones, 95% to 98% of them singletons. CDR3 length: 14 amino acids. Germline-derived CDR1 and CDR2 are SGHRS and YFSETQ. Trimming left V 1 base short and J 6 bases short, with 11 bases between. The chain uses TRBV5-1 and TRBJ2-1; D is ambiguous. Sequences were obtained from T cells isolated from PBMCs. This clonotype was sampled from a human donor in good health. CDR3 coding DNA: TGCGCCAGCAGCTTGTTCGGCAGGTCCAATGAGCAGTTCTTC. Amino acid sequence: CASSLFGRSNEQFF.